These 28 T cell receptor beta chains share one sample of origin, sequenced in a study of blood T cell repertoires in COVID-19. The assay was immunoSEQ multiplex PCR, and TCRdb's table has in-frame clones only and misses some. The data hold about 200,000 clones, with around four fifths observed a single time. Material for sequencing was peripheral blood. Receptors were obtained from a woman in her 70s with active or convalescent COVID-19.

The rearrangement uses TRBV19 and TRBJ2-1; 10 bases agree with TRBD2. The CDR3 runs 17 residues. Per germline, CDR1 LNHDA and CDR2 SQIVND (reference sequence). V shed 2 bases, J shed 7 bases, and the junction held 11 bases outside the gene matches. The CDR3 is CASSIRGEREGRNEQFF. CDR3 sequence (DNA): TGTGCCAGTAGTATAAGGGGGGAGCGGGAGGGCAGGAATGAGCAGTTCTTC.

The rearrangement joins TRBV28 to TRBJ1-2; D is unresolved. The length of the CDR3 is 13 residues. Looked up from germline, CDR1 is MDHEN and CDR2 is SYDVKM. Trimming took 2 bases from V and 1 from J, leaving 5 bases between them. The CDR3 DNA reads as TGTGCCAGCAGTTTAACAGTTAACTATGGCTACACCTTC. This translates into CASSLTVNYGYTF.

The chain combines TRBV28 with TRBJ1-3; 7 bases match TRBD1. Germline-derived CDR1 and CDR2 are MDHEN and SYDVKM. V lost 6 bases, J lost 7 bases, and 9 bases stayed unmatched. CDR3 length equals 14 residues. The CDR3 is CASRSTNRGNTIYF. CDR3 nucleotides: TGTGCCAGCAGAAGTACTAACAGGGGTAACACCATATATTTT. Combining the CDR3 with reference TRBV28 and TRBJ1-3 gives the whole variable domain DVKVTQSSRYLVKRTGEKVFLECVQDMDHENMFWYRQDPGLGLRLIYFSYDVKMKEKGDIPEGYSVSREKKERFSLILESASTNQTSMYLCASRSTNRGNTIYFGEGSWLTVV.

CDR3 sequence (DNA): TGTGCCTCCCGGGGGGGGCTGGGAACAGATACGCAGTATTTT. Amino acids: CASRGGLGTDTQYF. The chain uses TRBV27 and TRBJ2-3; TRBD2 aligns across 8 bases. V dropped 11 bases and J dropped 3; count of bases not matched to a gene: 10. The CDR3 totals 14 residues. Per germline, CDR1 MNHEY and CDR2 SMNVEV (reference sequence).

This clone was counted once. The chain carries TRBV5-6 and TRBJ1-5; 9 nucleotides agree with TRBD1. V lost 3 bases to trimming and J lost 2 bases; unmatched junction nucleotides: 3. This CDR3 spans 15 amino acids. Per the germline V gene, CDR1 is SGHDT and CDR2 is YYEEEE. The CDR3 here is CASSSDRGRNQPQHF. The DNA for the CDR3 is TGTGCCAGCAGCTCGGACAGGGGACGCAATCAGCCCCAGCATTTT.

This chain's CDR3 is CASSSLAGNVDEQFF. The CDR3 coding sequence is TGTGCCAGCAGCTCCCTAGCGGGTAACGTTGATGAGCAGTTCTTC. The chain combines TRBV5-6 with TRBJ2-1; 8 nucleotides match TRBD2. Germline trimming cut 3 bases from V and 8 bases from J; bases unmatched to any gene: 10. Germline V CDR1 and CDR2: SGHDT, YYEEEE. This CDR3 contains 15 residues. Drawing the rest from reference TRBV5-6 and TRBJ2-1, the complete variable domain is DAGVTQSPTHLIKTRGQQVTLRCSPKSGHDTVSWYQQALGQGPQFIFQYYEEEERQRGNFPDRFSGHQFPNYSSELNVNALLLGDSALYLCASSSLAGNVDEQFFGPGTRLTVL.

As DNA, the CDR3 is TGCAGCGTTGGCCGGGGTCAGAACACTGAAGCTTTCTTT. Residues: CSVGRGQNTEAFF. The chain recombines TRBV29-1 with TRBJ1-1; D is ambiguous. The length of the CDR3 is 13 residues. V lost 4 bases to trimming and J lost 1 base, with 10 bases between them. Germline CDR1 is SQVTM and CDR2 is ANQGSEA. The variable domain in full, completed from reference TRBV29-1 and TRBJ1-1, reads SAVISQKPSRDICQRGTSLTIQCQVDSQVTMMFWYRQQPGQSLTLIATANQGSEATYESGFVIDKFPISRPNLTFSTLTVSNMSPEDSSIYLCSVGRGQNTEAFFGQGTRLTVV.

This clone was detected a few times. V usage is TRBV7-2 and J usage is TRBJ2-3; the match to TRBD2 covers 7 bases. This CDR3 spans 16 amino acids. The germline gives CDR1 SGHTA, CDR2 FQGNSA. V shed 5 bases and J 5 bases; nucleotides not matched to a gene: 13. CDR3 sequence reads: CASSPPAGLLRDTQYF. The CDR3 DNA is TGTGCCAGCAGCCCCCCGGCGGGACTATTGAGAGATACGCAGTATTTT.

The chain employs TRBV5-4 and TRBJ2-1, with D tentatively TRBD1 (5 bases). The germline V gene has CDR1 SGHNT and CDR2 YYREEE (reference sequence). V gave up 4 bases and J gave up 6 bases, with 11 bases separating them. The CDR3 length is 13 residues. The CDR3 DNA follows: TGTGCCAGCAGCGGGGCCGGGCGCAATGAGCAGTTCTTC. Its translation is CASSGAGRNEQFF.

The rearrangement uses TRBV18 and TRBJ2-5; possibly TRBD1 for D (6 bases). Trimming removed 1 base from V and 0 bases from J, with 12 bases in between. CDR1 is KGHSH and CDR2 is LQKENI in the germline V gene. The CDR3 consists of 16 residues. The CDR3 sequence: CASSPLGAGYQETQYF. CDR3 in DNA: TGTGCCAGCTCACCACTGGGGGCGGGTTACCAAGAGACCCAGTACTTC.

The genes are TRBV5-6 and TRBJ1-1; D call uncertain. Germline assignment: CDR1 SGHDT and CDR2 YYEEEE. V gave up 0 bases and J gave up 2 bases, with 5 bases separating them. The CDR3 is 13 amino acids. The DNA for the CDR3 is TGTGCCAGCAGCTTGGGGAGAAACACTGAAGCTTTCTTT. The encoded protein is CASSLGRNTEAFF.

The chain carries TRBV15 and TRBJ1-5; tentative D call: TRBD1 (5 bases). Germline assignment: CDR1 LNHNV and CDR2 YYDKDF (reference sequence). V dropped 1 base and J dropped 1 base, with 11 bases sitting between them. This CDR3 has 16 amino acids. CDR3 in amino acids: CATSRGGVSSNQPQHF. CDR3 nucleotides: TGTGCCACCAGCAGAGGGGGGGTAAGCAGCAATCAGCCCCAGCATTTT.

The chain links TRBV7-5 to TRBJ2-2; TRBD2, the table's D call, was not compared with the DNA. TRBV7-5 is tagged as a pseudogene. CDR3 length: 20 residues. The CDR3 DNA reads as TGTGTCAGAAGCTTAGGGGTACCTAGCGGGAGGCCTATGAACACCGGGGAGCTGTTTTTT. As protein: CVRSLGVPSGRPMNTGELFF.

The rearrangement links TRBV7-3 to TRBJ1-2; 7 bases fit TRBD1. Germline CDR1 reads SGHTA; CDR2 reads FQGTGA. The V segment lost 5 bases and the J segment 8 bases; nucleotides outside the gene matches: 8. CDR3 size: 13 residues. The CDR3 DNA reads TGTGCCAGCAGCAGTGGACAGGTATTGGGCTACACCTTC. This encodes CASSSGQVLGYTF.

This chain connects TRBV28 to TRBJ1-1, with unresolved D. Germline assignment: CDR1 MDHEN and CDR2 SYDVKM. There are 11 residues in the CDR3. Trimming took off 10 bases at V and 7 bases at J, with 13 bases between the two ends. CDR3 sequence (DNA): TGTGCCACCCTTGGGCCAGTTGAAGCTTTCTTT. This translates into CATLGPVEAFF.

V and J are TRBV21-1 and TRBJ1-5; the DNA was not used to check the table's D call, TRBD1. TRBV21-1 is annotated as a pseudogene. CDR3 length: 13 residues. DNA for the CDR3: TGTGCCAGCCGTAGACAGGGACATCAGCCCCAGCATTTT. Amino acids: CASRRQGHQPQHF.

V gene TRBV28 combines with J gene TRBJ1-5, with D maybe TRBD1 (6 bases). Trimming shortened V by 7 bases and J by 1 base, and 17 bases separated the two germline ends. The CDR3 covers 16 residues. Germline lookup yields CDR1 MDHEN and CDR2 SYDVKM. The CDR3 here is CASTQAGAGSNQPQHF. The CDR3 region has the DNA TGTGCCAGCACCCAAGCGGGGGCAGGGAGCAATCAGCCCCAGCATTTT.

The chain couples TRBV19 to TRBJ1-1, with no clear D. The germline V and J ends were trimmed by 6 bases and 0 bases, with 11 bases remaining between them. The germline V gene has CDR1 LNHDA and CDR2 SQIVND (reference sequence). The CDR3 sequence is 14 residues long. The chain's CDR3 is CASRRDRMNTEAFF. The CDR3 coding sequence is TGTGCCAGTAGGAGGGATCGTATGAACACTGAAGCTTTCTTT.

J is TRBJ2-3 and V is TRBV3-1 (or the pseudogene TRBV3-2); 11 bases line up with TRBD1. Germline CDR1 LGHDT, CDR2 YNNKEL (reference sequence). The CDR3 spans 14 residues. V lost 10 bases and J lost 3; bases outside the gene matches: 6. This CDR3 reads CATVDRGLTDTQYF. CDR3 nucleotides: TGTGCCACCGTGGACAGGGGGCTGACAGATACGCAGTATTTT.

The chain joins TRBV28 to TRBJ1-1; D may be TRBD1 (5 bases). V was cut by 3 bases and J by 1 base, with 9 bases left in between. CDR1 is MDHEN, CDR2 SYDVKM, per germline. The CDR3 covers 14 residues. The CDR3 sequence is CASSFRGSNTEAFF. The CDR3 DNA reads as TGTGCCAGCAGTTTTCGGGGGTCGAACACTGAAGCTTTCTTT.

V usage is TRBV6-5 and J usage is TRBJ2-5, with 7 bases identical to TRBD1. The ends lost 6 bases at V and 5 bases at J; junction bases unmatched: 6. This CDR3 comprises 13 residues. CDR1 and CDR2 from the germline V gene are MNHEY and SVGAGI. CDR3 sequence: CASRVGGEETQYF. CDR3 coding DNA: TGTGCCAGCAGGGTAGGGGGCGAGGAGACCCAGTACTTC.

The CDR3 loop is CASSLATGVAGELFF. CDR3 nucleotide sequence: TGCGCCAGCAGCTTGGCCACAGGGGTTGCCGGGGAGCTGTTTTTT. The chain carries TRBV5-1 and TRBJ2-2; TRBD1 matches 7 bases. The V and J ends lost 0 bases and 6 bases, in that order; junction bases with no gene match: 5. Germline loops: CDR1 SGHRS, CDR2 YFSETQ. The CDR3 loop spans 15 amino acids.

This chain links TRBV2 with TRBJ2-3; D is unresolved. The CDR3 sequence is 11 residues long. The V and J ends lost 7 bases and 6 bases respectively, with 8 bases between them. Germline-derived CDR1 and CDR2 are SNHLY and FYNNEI. The CDR3 nucleotides read TGTGCCAGCATGCGCGAGGATACGCAGTATTTT. Translated, it gives CASMREDTQYF. The whole variable domain, remainder taken from reference TRBV2 and TRBJ2-3, is EPEVTQTPSHQVTQMGQEVILRCVPISNHLYFYWYRQILGQKVEFLVSFYNNEISEKSEIFDDQFSVERPDGSNFTLKIRSTKLEDSAMYFCASMREDTQYFGPGTRLTVL.

The sample holds one count of this clone. The DNA for the CDR3 is TGCGCCAGCAGCTTGGATTTCAGCGGCACAGATACGCAGTATTTT. It specifies CASSLDFSGTDTQYF. The V call is TRBV5-1, the J call TRBJ2-3; D unresolved. CDR1 is SGHRS, CDR2 YFSETQ, per germline. This CDR3 contains 15 residues. The ends were cut back, 0 bases at V and 1 base at J, with 9 bases in the middle.

V and J are TRBV18 and TRBJ1-1; D possibly corresponds to TRBD1 (5 bases). This CDR3 has 18 amino acids. In germline, CDR1 is KGHSH, CDR2 LQKENI. The V gene lost 3 bases and the J gene lost 0 bases, with 20 bases spanning the gap. CDR3 residues: CASSPQAGRNFMNTEAFF. The CDR3, as DNA: TGTGCCAGCTCACCTCAGGCAGGGCGAAACTTCATGAACACTGAAGCTTTCTTT.

This clone was detected only a few times. V is TRBV7-9 and J is TRBJ1-5; 9 bases align to TRBD1. CDR1 is SEHNR and CDR2 is FQNEAQ in the germline V gene (reference sequence). Losses at the gene ends were 5 bases for V and 2 bases for J; bases not matched to a gene: 1. CDR3 length equals 14 residues. This CDR3 is CASSRQGGNQPQHF. CDR3 DNA: TGTGCCAGCAGCCGACAGGGGGGCAATCAGCCCCAGCATTTT. Full variable domain (outside the CDR3, taken from reference TRBV7-9 and TRBJ1-5): DTGVSQNPRHKITKRGQNVTFRCDPISEHNRLYWYRQTLGQGPEFLTYFQNEAQLEKSRLLSDRFSAERPKGSFSTLEIQRTEQGDSAMYLCASSRQGGNQPQHFGDGTRLSIL.

The chain links TRBV7-9 to TRBJ1-2; D gene ambiguous. V lost 4 bases, J lost 2 bases, and 14 bases lay in between. The germline CDR1 and CDR2 sequences are SEHNR and FQNEAQ (reference sequence). CDR3 length: 15 amino acids. The DNA for the CDR3 is TGTGCCAGCAGCTCCCCCGAGGGTTCGAACTATGGCTACACCTTC. Protein product: CASSSPEGSNYGYTF. Full variable domain (remainder filled in from reference TRBV7-9 and TRBJ1-2): DTGVSQNPRHKITKRGQNVTFRCDPISEHNRLYWYRQTLGQGPEFLTYFQNEAQLEKSRLLSDRFSAERPKGSFSTLEIQRTEQGDSAMYLCASSSPEGSNYGYTFGSGTRLTVV.

This clone has only a few counts. The gene calls are TRBV20-1 and TRBJ1-2; D ambiguous. Germline V gene data show CDR1 as DFQATT and CDR2 as SNEGSKA (reference sequence). Deletions cut 3 bases from V and 6 bases from J, with 8 bases between. This CDR3 has 11 residues. CDR3 sequence (DNA): TGCAGTGCTAGGCGGGGAGATGGCTACACCTTC. The encoded protein is CSARRGDGYTF.